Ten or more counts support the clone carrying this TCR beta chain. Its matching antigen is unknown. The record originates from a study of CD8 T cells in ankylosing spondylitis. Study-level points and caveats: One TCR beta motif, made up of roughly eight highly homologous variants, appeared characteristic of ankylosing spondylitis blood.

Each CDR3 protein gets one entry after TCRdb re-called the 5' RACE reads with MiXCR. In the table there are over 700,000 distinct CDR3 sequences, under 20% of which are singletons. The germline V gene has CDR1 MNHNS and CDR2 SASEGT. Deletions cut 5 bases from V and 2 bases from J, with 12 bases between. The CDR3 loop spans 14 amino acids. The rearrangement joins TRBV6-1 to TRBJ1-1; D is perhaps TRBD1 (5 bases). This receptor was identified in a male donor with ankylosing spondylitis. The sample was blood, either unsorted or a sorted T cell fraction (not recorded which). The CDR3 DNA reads TGTGCCAGCAGTACCCAGGGTTTCAACACTGAAGCTTTCTTT. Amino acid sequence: CASSTQGFNTEAFF.